A single sample gave rise to the 23 T cell receptor beta chains below, sequenced in a study of blood T cell repertoires in COVID-19. Libraries were prepared by immunoSEQ multiplex PCR; TCRdb keeps only in-frame clonotypes and omits some of them. The sample has 75,000 to 85,000 clones, around 80% seen once; the top ten hold about 7.4%. The sequenced sample consisted of peripheral blood. These receptors originate from a human donor in a cohort sampled during active COVID-19.

The chain couples TRBV9 to TRBJ2-7, with D tentatively TRBD1 (8 bases). This CDR3 contains 14 residues. The V and J ends lost 7 bases and 3 bases respectively, with 17 bases between them. Per germline, CDR1 SGDLS and CDR2 YYNGEE. This chain's CDR3 is CASAGGTGSYEQYF. CDR3 sequence (DNA): TGTGCCAGCGCCGGGGGGACAGGCAGCTACGAGCAGTACTTC.

The V gene is TRBV3-1 (or the pseudogene TRBV3-2), the J gene TRBJ1-1, with D unresolved. Germline CDR1 is LGHDT and CDR2 is YNNKEL (reference sequence). The CDR3 length is 13 residues. V lost 1 base, J lost 7 bases, and 10 bases lay in between. The CDR3 bases are TGTGCCAGCAGCCAAGGGTTAGGGAGTGAAGCTTTCTTT. Protein product: CASSQGLGSEAFF.

The gene calls are TRBV5-1 and TRBJ1-5; D is uncertain. V lost 0 bases and J lost 6, with 13 bases in between. Germline lookup yields CDR1 SGHRS and CDR2 YFSETQ. There are 15 residues in the CDR3. In DNA form, the CDR3 reads TGCGCCAGCAGCTTGGCCGGGAGGGTAGGTCAGCCCCAGCATTTT. Encoded protein: CASSLAGRVGQPQHF.

This chain links TRBV5-5 with TRBJ2-5; D gene ambiguous. The CDR3 contains 14 residues. With 1 base removed from V and 1 base from J, the gap between germline ends came to 8 bases. The germline V gene has CDR1 SGHKS and CDR2 YYEKEE (reference sequence). The CDR3 loop is CASSLWLTQETQYF. The DNA of the CDR3 is TGTGCCAGCAGCTTGTGGCTCACCCAAGAGACCCAGTACTTC.

The genes are TRBV5-6 and TRBJ2-7, with 7 bases fitting TRBD2. The CDR3 loop spans 15 amino acids. Germline trimming cut 0 bases from V and 2 bases from J; bases unmatched to any gene: 5. The germline CDR1 and CDR2 sequences are SGHDT and YYEEEE. Written as DNA, the CDR3 is TGTGCCAGCAGCTTGGATCCAGCGGGAACCTACGAGCAGTACTTC. It translates to CASSLDPAGTYEQYF.

The chain uses TRBV21-1 and TRBJ2-7; the table gives TRBD2 as D, unverified against the DNA. TRBV21-1 is deemed a pseudogene. The CDR3 consists of 14 residues. The CDR3 sequence is CASSNPGGEYEQYF. In nucleotides, the CDR3 is TGTGCCAGCAGCAACCCCGGGGGTGAGTACGAGCAGTACTTC.

The chain employs TRBV2 and TRBJ2-2; 10 bases agree with TRBD1. The trim removed 5 bases at V and 6 bases at J, leaving 9 bases unmatched. The CDR3 loop spans 16 amino acids. Germline assignment: CDR1 SNHLY and CDR2 FYNNEI. This chain's CDR3 is CASSLTGGARAGELFF. The CDR3 DNA is TGTGCCAGCAGTCTGACAGGGGGCGCGAGGGCCGGGGAGCTGTTTTTT. The full variable domain, its missing parts supplied by reference TRBV2 and TRBJ2-2, is EPEVTQTPSHQVTQMGQEVILRCVPISNHLYFYWYRQILGQKVEFLVSFYNNEISEKSEIFDDQFSVERPDGSNFTLKIRSTKLEDSAMYFCASSLTGGARAGELFFGEGSRLTVL.

This chain connects TRBV6-4 to TRBJ1-1; no clear D. The CDR3 is 13 residues long. With 5 bases removed from V and 0 bases from J, the gap between germline ends came to 7 bases. Germline V CDR1 and CDR2: MRHNA, SNTAGT. The CDR3 loop is CASSHQMNTEAFF. The DNA of the CDR3 is TGTGCCAGCAGTCACCAGATGAACACTGAAGCTTTCTTT.

The rearrangement uses TRBV18 and TRBJ2-3; maybe TRBD1 (7 bases). Per the germline V gene, CDR1 is KGHSH and CDR2 is LQKENI. The CDR3 totals 16 residues. The germline V and J ends were trimmed by 4 bases and 2 bases, with 16 bases remaining between them. This CDR3 is CASSRQGSGATDTQYF. CDR3 nucleotides: TGTGCCAGCTCACGACAGGGTTCGGGGGCCACAGATACGCAGTATTTT.

The CDR3 region is CASSLKDTYGYTF. DNA of the CDR3: TGTGCCAGCAGCTTAAAGGACACCTATGGCTACACCTTC. This chain joins TRBV7-9 and TRBJ1-2; a weak D match, TRBD1 (5 bases). Germline CDR1 reads SEHNR; CDR2 reads FQNEAQ (reference sequence). V was shortened by 2 bases and J by 4 bases, with 8 bases between the two germline ends. The CDR3 contains 13 residues.

This clone was counted a single time. The V and J genes are TRBV10-3 and TRBJ1-2; 7 bases align to TRBD1. CDR3 size: 14 residues. The germline CDR1 and CDR2 sequences are ENHRY and SYGVKD. J lost 5 bases, V lost 4 bases, and 7 bases had no gene match. In nucleotides, the CDR3 is TGTGCCATCAGTGGAGGGGGACAGCGATATGGCTACACCTTC. The encoded protein is CAISGGGQRYGYTF.

The chain uses TRBV6-5 and TRBJ1-2; TRBD1 might be the D (5 bases). The CDR3 has 12 residues. Trimming left V 4 bases short and J 8 bases short, with 11 bases between. Germline lookup yields CDR1 MNHEY and CDR2 SVGAGI. The CDR3 DNA reads TGTGCCAGCAGTTCCCAGGGTGGAGGCTACACCTTC. Translated, it gives CASSSQGGGYTF.

The chain uses TRBV4-1 and TRBJ2-7; 9 nucleotides agree with TRBD1. This CDR3 contains 15 residues. Germline V CDR1 and CDR2: MGHRA, YSYEKL. Trimming took 4 bases from V and 2 from J; bases not matched to a gene: 6. CDR3 sequence reads: CASSPWTGVAYEQYF. DNA of the CDR3: TGCGCCAGCAGCCCTTGGACAGGGGTTGCCTACGAGCAGTACTTC.

This chain links TRBV9 with TRBJ1-2; 10 positions agree with TRBD1. The CDR3 is made up of 15 amino acids. With 4 bases clipped from V and 6 bases from J, the junction kept 9 bases outside the gene matches. Looked up from germline, CDR1 is SGDLS and CDR2 is YYNGEE. In DNA form, the CDR3 reads TGTGCCAGCAGCCCCTTGGGACAGGGGAGGAATGGCTACACCTTC. Protein product: CASSPLGQGRNGYTF. Using reference TRBV9 and TRBJ1-2 for the parts outside the CDR3, the full variable domain is DSGVTQTPKHLITATGQRVTLRCSPRSGDLSVYWYQQSLDQGLQFLIQYYNGEERAKGNILERFSAQQFPDLHSELNLSSLELGDSALYFCASSPLGQGRNGYTFGSGTRLTVV.

J is TRBJ2-3 and V is TRBV18; 8 nucleotides match TRBD1. The trim removed 5 bases at V and 0 bases at J, leaving 4 bases unmatched. The CDR3 is made up of 15 amino acids. Looked up from germline, CDR1 is KGHSH and CDR2 is LQKENI. DNA of the CDR3: TGTGCCAGCTCAAGGACAGGGACTAGCACAGATACGCAGTATTTT. This codes for CASSRTGTSTDTQYF.

CDR3 sequence (DNA): TGTGCCAGCAGCGGTGGGACAGGGAGCACCGGGGAGCTGTTTTTT. Amino acid sequence: CASSGGTGSTGELFF. V gene TRBV5-4 combines with J gene TRBJ2-2, with 9 bases matching TRBD1. The CDR3 totals 15 residues. Germline CDR1 is SGHNT and CDR2 is YYREEE (reference sequence). Trimming took 4 bases from V and 4 from J; bases not matched to a gene: 5.

The chain carries TRBV20-1 and TRBJ2-7, with D perhaps matching TRBD1 (6 bases). This CDR3 spans 10 amino acids. Per the germline V gene, CDR1 is DFQATT and CDR2 is SNEGSKA (reference sequence). Deletions cut 7 bases from V and 5 bases from J, with 9 bases between. The DNA of the CDR3 is TGCAGTGTATCAGGGGACGAGCAGTACTTC. Translating it yields CSVSGDEQYF.

This clone has a handful of counts. This chain uses TRBV6-1 with TRBJ1-5; TRBD1 agrees at 7 bases. Germline V gene lookup returns CDR1 MNHNS and CDR2 SASEGT. This CDR3 spans 15 amino acids. Trimming took 2 bases from V and 4 from J; bases not matched to a gene: 5. In DNA, the CDR3 is TGTGCCAGCAGTGAATTACAGGGGCTGAATCAGCCCCAGCATTTT. Amino acid sequence: CASSELQGLNQPQHF.

The rearrangement uses TRBV20-1 and TRBJ1-2; weak D call: TRBD1 (5 bases). The CDR3 is 12 amino acids. Per germline, CDR1 DFQATT and CDR2 SNEGSKA (reference sequence). Trimming pared 3 bases from V and 4 bases from J, leaving 9 bases between. The CDR3 region is CSASEQVYGYTF. As DNA, the CDR3 is TGCAGTGCTAGTGAACAGGTCTATGGCTACACCTTC.

The rearrangement links TRBV6-1 to TRBJ2-7; D is possibly TRBD2 (6 bases). Germline values: CDR1 MNHNS, CDR2 SASEGT. This CDR3 is 12 amino acids long. The ends were cut back, 2 bases at V and 12 bases at J, with 14 bases in the middle. The CDR3 loop reads CASSERGLIWYF. The DNA for the CDR3 is TGTGCCAGCAGTGAAAGAGGACTAATCTGGTACTTC.

V gene TRBV19 combines with J gene TRBJ2-7, with D tentatively TRBD2 (5 bases). In germline, CDR1 is LNHDA, CDR2 SQIVND (reference sequence). The length of the CDR3 is 12 residues. The V and J ends lost 1 base and 7 bases respectively, with 8 bases between them. This CDR3 reads CASSIVRGEQYF. DNA for the CDR3: TGTGCCAGTAGTATAGTTCGGGGAGAGCAGTACTTC.

This clone was observed a handful of times. The chain combines TRBV7-9 with TRBJ1-1; possible D gene TRBD1, 5 bases. CDR1 and CDR2 (germline): SEHNR, FQNEAQ (reference sequence). The V end was cut by 1 base, the J end by 6 bases, with 9 bases between. This CDR3 is built from 13 residues. CDR3 residues: CASSLGRGSEAFF. DNA for the CDR3: TGTGCCAGCAGCTTAGGCCGGGGGTCTGAAGCTTTCTTT.

This chain links TRBV27 with TRBJ2-7; 9 positions agree with TRBD1. Germline CDR1 reads MNHEY; CDR2 reads SMNVEV (reference sequence). V dropped 3 bases and J dropped 4; count of bases not matched to a gene: 13. The length of the CDR3 is 17 residues. The CDR3 DNA is TGTGCCAGCAGTTTCCTTCCCCCCGGGACAGGGATGTACGAGCAGTACTTC. Translating it yields CASSFLPPGTGMYEQYF.